These T cell receptor beta chains were read from a single sample in a study of blood T cell repertoires in COVID-19. Produced via immunoSEQ multiplex PCR; TCRdb's table is partial and in-frame only. The data hold 60,000 to 75,000 clones, with approximately 88% observed a single time. The sequenced sample consisted of peripheral blood. The receptors derive from a human donor in a cohort sampled during active COVID-19. The CDR3 runs from the conserved cysteine through the conserved F or W. D genes are given only for firm matches. Only part of the rows carry a size: once, few, many, or a class if the clone is expanded.

>TRBV9|.|TRBJ2-3|TRBD1
CASRAGQVSTDTQYF
TGTGCCAGCAGGGCGGGACAGGTTAGCACAGATACGCAGTATTTT
>TRBV3-1/TRBV3-2|.|TRBJ1-1|.
CASSLTKASAGNTEAFF
TGTGCCAGCAGCCTAACAAAAGCTTCGGCAGGGAACACTGAAGCTTTCTTT
>TRBV28|.|TRBJ2-7|.
CASRGNGLGYEQYF
TGTGCCAGCAGGGGGAATGGACTGGGCTACGAGCAGTACTTC
>TRBV6-5|.|TRBJ2-3|TRBD1
CASRRQGLGIDTQYF
TGTGCCAGCAGGCGACAGGGATTAGGTATTGATACGCAGTATTTT
>TRBV18|.|TRBJ2-1|TRBD1
CASSPVRGQGVSGNEQFF
TGTGCCAGCTCACCTGTTCGGGGACAGGGTGTTAGTGGCAATGAGCAGTTCTTC
>TRBV5-1|.|TRBJ2-3|.
CASSADRTDTQYF
TGCGCCAGCAGCGCAGACAGGACAGATACGCAGTATTTT
>TRBV18|.|TRBJ1-6|.
CASSPQAVGSPLHF
TGTGCCAGCTCACCCCAAGCGGTGGGTTCACCCCTCCACTTT
>TRBV28|.|TRBJ1-1|.
CASTPSRGNTEAFF
TGTGCCAGCACCCCAAGTCGAGGGAACACTGAAGCTTTCTTT
>TRBV4-3|once|TRBJ2-3|TRBD2
CASSQDPPLGGSGTSDTQYF
TGCGCCAGCAGCCAAGATCCCCCCCTGGGTGGTAGCGGGACTTCAGATACGCAGTATTTT
>TRBV9|.|TRBJ1-1|.
CASSVQTNTEAFF
TGTGCCAGCAGCGTACAGACAAACACTGAAGCTTTCTTT
>TRBV19|.|TRBJ2-7|TRBD1
CASSIVPGGNEQYF
TGTGCCAGTAGTATAGTTCCAGGGGGCAACGAGCAGTACTTC
>TRBV28|.|TRBJ1-2|.
CASSPRRGLYGYTF
TGTGCCAGCAGTCCCCGGAGGGGACTCTATGGCTACACCTTC
>TRBV27|few|TRBJ2-2|TRBD2
CASSSRLAGGPGELFF
TGTGCCAGCAGTTCCCGACTAGCGGGAGGGCCCGGGGAGCTGTTTTTT
>TRBV5-6|.|TRBJ2-7|.
CASSLGRVHEQYF
TGTGCCAGCAGCTTGGGCAGGGTCCACGAGCAGTACTTC
>TRBV9|.|TRBJ2-1|TRBD2
CASSHYRTSGYNEQFF
TGTGCCAGCAGCCATTATCGGACTAGCGGATACAATGAGCAGTTCTTC
>TRBV28|.|TRBJ1-5|.
CASSPRGAQSNQPQHF
TGTGCCAGCAGCCCCCGGGGGGCGCAGAGCAATCAGCCCCAGCATTTT
>TRBV4-3|.|TRBJ2-5|TRBD1
CASSQGTVAQETQYF
TGCGCCAGCAGCCAGGGGACAGTAGCCCAAGAGACCCAGTACTTC
>TRBV2|.|TRBJ2-7|.
CASSEGRGSPSYEQYF
TGTGCCAGCAGTGAAGGGAGGGGTTCCCCTTCCTACGAGCAGTACTTC
>TRBV9|once|TRBJ2-2|.
CASSVSNGELFF
TGTGCCAGCAGCGTTTCAAACGGGGAGCTGTTTTTT
>TRBV19|.|TRBJ2-7|TRBD1
CASSIGTAYEQYF
TGTGCCAGTAGTATCGGGACAGCGTACGAGCAGTACTTC
>TRBV11-2|.|TRBJ1-4|.
CASRNRDMYEKLFF
TGTGCCAGCCGAAACAGAGACATGTATGAAAAACTGTTTTTT
>TRBV9|.|TRBJ2-1|TRBD2
CASSPSGLAYNEQFF
TGTGCCAGCAGCCCCTCGGGACTAGCCTACAATGAGCAGTTCTTC
>TRBV9|.|TRBJ1-1|.
CASSVAGGTNTEAFF
TGTGCCAGCAGCGTAGCTGGGGGGACGAACACTGAAGCTTTCTTT
>TRBV7-6|.|TRBJ1-1|.
CASSFSVLGGATEAFF
TGTGCCAGCAGCTTTTCTGTCTTGGGGGGGGCCACTGAAGCTTTCTTT
>TRBV28|.|TRBJ2-1|TRBD1
CATLLPDRMYNEQFF
TGTGCCACCTTGCTTCCGGACAGGATGTACAATGAGCAGTTCTTC
>TRBV2|few|TRBJ2-7|TRBD1
CASSPRTGVKGEQYF
TGTGCCAGCAGCCCAAGGACAGGGGTAAAGGGCGAGCAGTACTTC
>TRBV3-1/TRBV3-2|.|TRBJ2-1|TRBD2
CASSPPLGTSGRAHNEQFF
TGTGCCAGCAGCCCGCCTCTTGGGACTAGCGGGAGGGCCCACAATGAGCAGTTCTTC
>TRBV4-3|.|TRBJ2-1|.
CASSQEGGGAGLGNEQFF
TGCGCCAGCAGCCAAGAAGGCGGTGGCGCAGGGTTGGGGAATGAGCAGTTCTTC
>TRBV6-5|.|TRBJ2-1|TRBD1
CASSYSLSQGVNEQFF
TGTGCCAGCAGTTACTCGTTGAGTCAGGGGGTCAATGAGCAGTTCTTC
>TRBV19|.|TRBJ2-1|.
CASRIRADNEQFF
TGTGCCAGTCGCATCCGCGCCGACAATGAGCAGTTCTTC
>TRBV3-1/TRBV3-2|.|TRBJ2-2|TRBD2
CASSHRKGDSPSGSRNTGELFF
TGTGCCAGCAGCCACCGAAAGGGGGACAGCCCTAGCGGGAGTCGGAACACCGGGGAGCTGTTTTTT
>TRBV27|.|TRBJ2-7|TRBD2
CASSYAGDGGATYEQYF
TGTGCCAGCAGTTACGCGGGGGACGGGGGAGCCACCTACGAGCAGTACTTC
>TRBV5-1|.|TRBJ2-6|.
CASSPVVGQSSGANVLTF
TGCGCCAGCAGCCCGGTGGTAGGACAGTCCTCTGGGGCCAACGTCCTGACTTTC
>TRBV4-1|.|TRBJ1-2|TRBD1
CANPAPSSQGWTGAYGYTF
TGCGCCAACCCAGCCCCGAGCAGCCAAGGTTGGACAGGAGCCTATGGCTACACCTTC
>TRBV19|.|TRBJ2-1|TRBD2
CASSTLKRGGEYNEQFF
TGTGCCAGTAGTACCCTAAAGCGGGGGGGAGAATACAATGAGCAGTTCTTC
>TRBV2|.|TRBJ2-7|TRBD2
CASSDWRGGSYEQYF
TGTGCCAGCAGTGATTGGCGGGGGGGCTCTTACGAGCAGTACTTC
>TRBV9|.|TRBJ1-5|.
CASSEGLGNQPQHF
TGTGCCAGCAGCGAGGGACTGGGGAATCAGCCCCAGCATTTT
>TRBV28|.|TRBJ1-3|.
CASSLLIRGAGNTIYF
TGTGCCAGCAGTTTGCTCATAAGGGGCGCTGGAAACACCATATATTTT
>TRBV27|.|TRBJ2-7|.
CASSLGGYEQYF
TGTGCCAGCAGTTTAGGCGGCTACGAGCAGTACTTC
>TRBV7-2|.|TRBJ2-7|.
CASSLGGPTYEQYF
TGTGCCAGCAGCCTAGGGGGGCCCACCTACGAGCAGTACTTC
>TRBV11-1|few|TRBJ2-7|TRBD1
CASSLTGDSYEQYF
TGTGCCAGCAGCCTCACCGGGGACAGCTACGAGCAGTACTTC
>TRBV4-3|.|TRBJ2-1|TRBD2
CASSQVTAGVDNEQFF
TGCGCCAGCAGCCAAGTGACTGCGGGAGTTGACAATGAGCAGTTCTTC
>TRBV4-3|.|TRBJ2-5|TRBD1
CASSQESRDRNQETQYF
TGCGCCAGCAGCCAAGAGTCCCGGGACAGGAACCAAGAGACCCAGTACTTC
>TRBV4-2|.|TRBJ2-2|.
CASSLSSGSTGELFF
TGTGCCAGCAGCCTCTCAAGCGGGTCCACCGGGGAGCTGTTTTTT
>TRBV10-1|once|TRBJ1-1|.
CASTQTSGNTEAFF
TGCGCCAGCACACAAACGTCGGGGAACACTGAAGCTTTCTTT
>TRBV13|once|TRBJ2-1|TRBD1
CASSLGGQGNNEQFF
TGTGCCAGCAGCTTGGGGGGACAGGGGAACAATGAGCAGTTCTTC
>TRBV11-2|.|TRBJ1-6|TRBD1
CASSWDRSSYNSPLHF
TGTGCCAGCAGTTGGGACAGGAGCTCCTATAATTCACCCCTCCACTTT
>TRBV18|.|TRBJ2-7|.
CASSGGTVTYEQYF
TGTGCCAGCTCAGGCGGGACTGTTACCTACGAGCAGTACTTC
>TRBV7-6|.|TRBJ2-7|.
CASSLSSGATRYEQYF
TGTGCCAGCAGCTTAAGTAGTGGGGCTACCCGCTACGAGCAGTACTTC
>TRBV3-1/TRBV3-2|few|TRBJ1-5|TRBD1
CASSPGTGDGQPQHF
TGTGCCAGCAGCCCTGGAACAGGGGATGGTCAGCCCCAGCATTTT
>TRBV7-2|.|TRBJ1-2|.
CASSLVGQSYGYTF
TGTGCCAGCAGCTTAGTTGGACAAAGCTATGGCTACACCTTC